The 28 T cell receptor beta chains in this list originate from one sample, sequenced in a study of OX40 agonist ivuxolimab in advanced cancers. The method was immunoSEQ multiplex PCR; TCRdb's version includes in-frame clones alone and lacks a portion of them. The data show about 98,000 clones, just under 95% seen once. The material sequenced was CD4+ or CD8+ T cells sorted from blood, taken in a trial of the OX40 agonist ivuxolimab. These receptors all come from an adult with an advanced solid tumor such as melanoma, head and neck, liver or kidney cancer.

This clone has just one count. The rearrangement links TRBV5-4 to TRBJ2-5; no clear D. V lost 2 bases and J 4 bases, leaving 6 bases between the germline ends. The CDR3 runs to 12 residues. The germline CDR1 and CDR2 sequences are SGHNT and YYREEE (reference sequence). CDR3: CASSLPGETQYF. The CDR3 DNA sequence: TGTGCCAGCAGCTTACCGGGAGAGACCCAGTACTTC.

This chain uses TRBV30 with TRBJ2-1; 9 positions agree with TRBD1. The CDR3 runs to 13 residues. Germline V CDR1 and CDR2: GTSNPN, SVGIG (reference sequence). The V segment lost 6 bases and the J segment 7 bases; nucleotides outside the gene matches: 7. The CDR3 coding sequence is TGTGCCTGCAAAACAGGGGGCGAGAATGAGCAGTTCTTC. It yields the protein CACKTGGENEQFF.

The gene calls are TRBV28 and TRBJ1-5, with unresolved D. Trimming removed 5 bases at V and 5 bases at J, with 13 bases between. The CDR3 contains 14 residues. CDR1 and CDR2 from the germline V gene are MDHEN and SYDVKM. The CDR3 DNA reads as TGTGCCAGCAGTCCACCCGACCTCTATCAGCCCCAGCATTTT. This codes for CASSPPDLYQPQHF. The full variable domain, completed using reference TRBV28 and TRBJ1-5, is DVKVTQSSRYLVKRTGEKVFLECVQDMDHENMFWYRQDPGLGLRLIYFSYDVKMKEKGDIPEGYSVSREKKERFSLILESASTNQTSMYLCASSPPDLYQPQHFGDGTRLSIL.

The rearrangement joins TRBV9 to TRBJ2-3, with a tentative D call TRBD2 (6 bases). This CDR3 has 16 amino acids. The germline V gene encodes CDR1 SGDLS and CDR2 YYNGEE. The germline V and J ends were trimmed by 0 bases and 2 bases, with 13 bases remaining between them. This chain's CDR3 is CASSVDVGSATDTQYF. The CDR3 DNA reads as TGTGCCAGCAGCGTAGATGTCGGGAGTGCCACAGATACGCAGTATTTT.

V gene TRBV6-5 combines with J gene TRBJ2-1; a possible D gene is TRBD1 (7 bases). This CDR3 comprises 14 residues. Germline V CDR1 and CDR2: MNHEY, SVGAGI. Deletions cut 3 bases from V and 7 bases from J, with 13 bases between. DNA for the CDR3: TGTGCCAGCAGTTATGGCGGGACAGAAAATGAGCAGTTCTTC. Protein sequence: CASSYGGTENEQFF.

This clone was detected only a few times. The J gene is TRBJ1-1, the V gene TRBV28; D might be TRBD1 (5 bases). V was clipped by 4 bases and J by 5 bases, with 17 bases between them. The CDR3 contains 15 residues. Germline CDR1 reads MDHEN; CDR2 reads SYDVKM. The CDR3 loop reads CASSSPGAGYTEAFF. CDR3 coding DNA: TGTGCCAGCAGTTCACCCGGGGCAGGGTATACTGAAGCTTTCTTT.

This CDR3 is CATGPWRGSTDTQYF. The CDR3 nucleotides are TGTGCCACCGGACCCTGGCGGGGAAGCACAGATACGCAGTATTTT. The chain couples TRBV27 to TRBJ2-3; possibly TRBD2 for D (6 bases). Germline V gene sequence: CDR1 MNHEY, CDR2 SMNVEV (reference sequence). Trimming cost V 10 bases and J 0 bases, with 17 bases left between them. CDR3 length: 15 residues.

On this clone itself: This is likely a read error, given that the CDR3 carries no conserved phenylalanine or tryptophan at its end. The DNA is left out, because the CDR3 cannot be placed on it with certainty; the CDR3 is given as TCRdb lists it. The gene calls are TRBV21-1 and TRBJ2-7; no check of the table's D call, TRBD1, against the DNA was made. TRBV21-1 is marked as a pseudogene. A total of 9 residues make up the CDR3, ends included. The CDR3 is CASPGQGPA.

The chain combines TRBV7-8 with TRBJ1-6; perhaps TRBD1 as D (5 bases). The V gene's germline CDR1 is SGHVS and CDR2 FQNEAQ. The CDR3 loop spans 15 amino acids. Trimming left V 2 bases short and J 5 bases short, with 10 bases between. As DNA, the CDR3 is TGTGCCAGCAGCTTAAGAGACAGAAATAATTCACCCCTCCACTTT. Its translation: CASSLRDRNNSPLHF. The whole variable domain, remainder taken from reference TRBV7-8 and TRBJ1-6, is GAGVSQSPRYKVAKRGQDVALRCDPISGHVSLFWYQQALGQGPEFLTYFQNEAQLDKSGLPSDRFFAERPEGSVSTLKIQRTQQEDSAVYLCASSLRDRNNSPLHFGNGTRLTVT.

With regard to this clone: Other DNA sequences of this sample code for an identical CDR3. The chain employs TRBV10-3 and TRBJ2-1; no definite D call. The V and J ends lost 0 bases and 6 bases respectively, with 0 bases between them. Germline values: CDR1 ENHRY, CDR2 SYGVKD. The CDR3 sequence is 11 residues long. This CDR3 reads CAISESNEQFF. The CDR3 nucleotides are TGTGCCATCAGTGAGTCCAATGAGCAGTTCTTC.

The genes are TRBV10-3 and TRBJ2-7, with 11 bases aligning to TRBD1. V was clipped by 10 bases and J by 2 bases; unmatched bases: 10. Germline CDR1 reads ENHRY; CDR2 reads SYGVKD. The CDR3 has 15 residues. CDR3 in amino acids: CATHPGQGAPYEQYF. The DNA of the CDR3 is TGTGCCACCCACCCAGGACAGGGGGCACCCTACGAGCAGTACTTC.

The J gene is TRBJ1-2, the V gene TRBV4-2, with D possibly TRBD1 on 6 matching bases. Germline CDR1 and CDR2: LGHNA and YNFKEQ. With 1 base removed from V and 3 bases from J, the gap between germline ends came to 18 bases. The CDR3 totals 17 residues. In DNA, the CDR3 is TGTGCCAGCAGCCAAGCCTTCAAGGGGGGCCTGGACTATGGCTACACCTTC. Translation gives CASSQAFKGGLDYGYTF.

The chain recombines TRBV27 with TRBJ2-1; TRBD2 aligns across 10 bases. Germline V lookup: CDR1 MNHEY, CDR2 SMNVEV (reference sequence). This CDR3 region has 16 residues. Unmatched junction bases numbered 12, after V lost 7 bases and J lost 6 bases. CDR3 nucleotides: TGTGCCAGCAAGGTACTACCGGGACTAGCGATCAATGAGCAGTTCTTC. It translates to CASKVLPGLAINEQFF.

V is TRBV5-8 and J is TRBJ1-2; 7 positions match TRBD1. V was clipped by 4 bases and J by 4 bases; unmatched bases: 10. Germline CDR1 reads SGHTS; CDR2 reads YDEGEE. The CDR3 extends over 15 amino acids. CDR3 residues: CASSLTDRAPYGYTF. The CDR3 nucleotides are TGTGCCAGCAGCCTGACCGACAGGGCTCCCTATGGCTACACCTTC.

This chain links TRBV2 with TRBJ1-1; D uncertain. V dropped 1 base and J dropped 1 base, with 4 bases sitting between them. This CDR3 spans 13 amino acids. The germline V gene has CDR1 SNHLY and CDR2 FYNNEI. The CDR3 reads CASSEEQNTEAFF. The DNA of the CDR3 is TGTGCCAGCAGTGAAGAACAGAACACTGAAGCTTTCTTT.

CDR3 nucleotide sequence: TGCGCCAGCAGGCCAATTGGGAAGTCTAGCTCCTATAATTCACCCCTCCACTTT. This encodes CASRPIGKSSSYNSPLHF. The genes are TRBV4-1 and TRBJ1-6, with D unresolved. V dropped 6 bases and J dropped 0 bases, with 18 bases sitting between them. Per the germline V gene, CDR1 is MGHRA and CDR2 is YSYEKL. CDR3 length equals 18 residues.

The chain links TRBV25-1 to TRBJ2-3; D might be TRBD2 (5 bases). Trimming stripped 3 bases from V and 3 bases from J, with 10 bases between. This CDR3 contains 14 residues. Germline-derived CDR1 and CDR2 are MGHDK and SYGVNS. The CDR3 nucleotides are TGTGCCAGCAGTGACCGCTCGGGGACAGATACGCAGTATTTT. It translates to CASSDRSGTDTQYF.

This chain's CDR3 is CASSPDPLATQYF. DNA for the CDR3: TGTGCCAGCAGTCCCGACCCACTAGCAACGCAGTATTTT. The genes are TRBV7-8 and TRBJ2-3; maybe TRBD2 (6 bases). Trimming removed 6 bases at V and 9 bases at J, with 16 bases between. Germline V CDR1 and CDR2: SGHVS, FQNEAQ. CDR3 length equals 13 residues. The entire variable domain, with the rest obtained from reference TRBV7-8 and TRBJ2-3, is as follows: GAGVSQSPRYKVAKRGQDVALRCDPISGHVSLFWYQQALGQGPEFLTYFQNEAQLDKSGLPSDRFFAERPEGSVSTLKIQRTQQEDSAVYLCASSPDPLATQYFGPGTRLTVL.

The chain combines TRBV4-3 with TRBJ2-5, with a possible D match to TRBD1 (6 bases). Germline values: CDR1 LGHNA, CDR2 YSLEER. The CDR3 covers 14 residues. The V end lost 5 bases, the J end lost 9 bases, and 19 bases lay between the germline ends. CDR3 in amino acids: CASSATGSQVAQYF. DNA of the CDR3: TGCGCCAGCAGCGCTACAGGGTCCCAAGTGGCCCAGTACTTC.

The chain links TRBV7-3 to TRBJ1-2, with 8 nucleotides matching TRBD1. The ends lost 5 bases at V and 6 bases at J; junction bases unmatched: 5. This CDR3 comprises 13 residues. The V gene's germline CDR1 is SGHTA and CDR2 FQGTGA. This CDR3 reads CASSTRTGNGYTF. Here the CDR3 DNA reads TGTGCCAGCAGCACCCGGACAGGGAATGGCTACACCTTC.

The rearrangement uses TRBV28 and TRBJ1-2; unclear D gene. Trimming shortened V by 1 base and J by 8 bases, and 8 bases separated the two germline ends. Germline values: CDR1 MDHEN, CDR2 SYDVKM. The CDR3 spans 12 residues. This CDR3 reads CASSLSSGGYTF. DNA of the CDR3: TGTGCCAGCAGTTTATCTTCCGGCGGCTACACCTTC.

The chain has TRBV11-2 and TRBJ2-3; possibly TRBD2 for D (5 bases). V lost 2 bases and J lost 1, with 13 bases in between. The CDR3 sequence is 16 residues long. The germline gives CDR1 SGHAT, CDR2 FQNNGV. The CDR3 DNA reads as TGTGCCAGCAGCTTAAAGGGCGGTAGCGGCACAGATACGCAGTATTTT. This gives the protein CASSLKGGSGTDTQYF.

This rearrangement joins TRBV2 to TRBJ2-5; 7 bases fit TRBD2. This CDR3 is built from 17 residues. The V gene end was trimmed by 6 bases and the J gene end by 5 bases; junction bases not matched to a gene: 18. Germline V gene sequence: CDR1 SNHLY, CDR2 FYNNEI. CDR3 nucleotide sequence: TGTGCCAGCAGACGACTGAGGGGAGCGGGATACCGGGAGACCCAGTACTTC. As protein: CASRRLRGAGYRETQYF.

The rearrangement joins TRBV7-2 to TRBJ2-7, with D possibly matching TRBD2 (5 bases). V was trimmed by 3 bases and J by 1 base, leaving 10 bases between them. The germline gives CDR1 SGHTA, CDR2 FQGNSA. The CDR3 is 14 amino acids. Written as DNA, the CDR3 is TGTGCCAGCAGCTTGAGAGCGGAGTCCTACGAGCAGTACGTC. Amino acid sequence: CASSLRAESYEQYV.

This chain connects TRBV30 to TRBJ1-5; maybe TRBD1 (6 bases). Germline V gene lookup returns CDR1 GTSNPN and CDR2 SVGIG (reference sequence). The CDR3 covers 15 residues. The ends were cut back, 7 bases at V and 1 base at J, with 17 bases in the middle. DNA of the CDR3: TGTGCCTCTGCCCAGGGGCTCCTAAGCAATCAGCCCCAGCATTTT. Protein sequence: CASAQGLLSNQPQHF.

The CDR3 nucleotides read TGTGCCAGCAGCTTTAGGACGACAACCCGGGACACAGATACGCAGTATTTT. Its protein is CASSFRTTTRDTDTQYF. The chain carries TRBV11-3 and TRBJ2-3; D perhaps matches TRBD2 (5 bases). Germline CDR1 is SGHNT and CDR2 is YENEEA. V was trimmed by 3 bases and J by 2 bases, leaving 18 bases between them. This CDR3 region has 17 residues.

The chain recombines TRBV2 with TRBJ1-3; TRBD1 is a possible D gene (5 bases). Per germline, CDR1 SNHLY and CDR2 FYNNEI. The CDR3 sequence is 15 residues long. V shed 3 bases and J shed 4 bases, with 13 bases lying between them. This CDR3 is CASSEGLGSGNTIYF. CDR3 bases: TGTGCCAGCAGTGAGGGACTAGGGAGCGGAAACACCATATATTTT. Drawing the rest from reference TRBV2 and TRBJ1-3, the complete variable domain is EPEVTQTPSHQVTQMGQEVILRCVPISNHLYFYWYRQILGQKVEFLVSFYNNEISEKSEIFDDQFSVERPDGSNFTLKIRSTKLEDSAMYFCASSEGLGSGNTIYFGEGSWLTVV.

V is TRBV7-9 and J is TRBJ1-1; no definite D call. CDR1 and CDR2 from the germline V gene are SEHNR and FQNEAQ (reference sequence). The CDR3 has 14 amino acids. V shed 3 bases and J shed 1 base, with 9 bases lying between them. The CDR3 region is CASSFSGSNTEAFF. The CDR3 DNA sequence: TGTGCCAGCAGCTTCTCCGGGTCGAACACTGAAGCTTTCTTT.